This T cell receptor beta chain was recorded in a study of beta chain features in type 1 diabetes. About the study: In age, gender and cell yields, patients were similar to healthy donors. General study findings and limits: Among all four CD4+ subsets, Type 1 diabetes patients had TCRB CDR3s that were moderately but significantly shorter. TCRB repertoires of naive, central memory and Treg cells appeared more similar among patients than among healthy donors.

The table lists this clone with a few counts. Its antigen is currently unknown. The germline V gene has CDR1 SGHTA and CDR2 FQGNSA. The CDR3 is 11 amino acids. Trimming left V 2 bases short and J 9 bases short, with 7 bases between. The study reverse transcribed the entire isolated RNA, so it sequenced expressed TCRB transcripts. The read count averaged about 3.3 million across naive, central memory and regulatory T cell samples. Measured with immunoSEQ multiplex PCR; TCRdb has only the in-frame clones, and not every one. The sample lists 600,000 or so clones, around 15% occurring once. Sequencing was done on a sample of naive CD4+ T cells from blood. This TCR came from a man aged 18 to 35 with type 1 diabetes. The chain carries TRBV7-2 and TRBJ1-2; D possibly corresponds to TRBD1 (5 bases). The CDR3, as DNA: TGTGCCAGCAGCTTACAGGGACGCTACACCTTC. This encodes CASSLQGRYTF. Looking up the rest from reference TRBV7-2 and TRBJ1-2 gives the full variable domain: GAGVSQSPSNKVTEKGKDVELRCDPISGHTALYWYRQSLGQGLEFLIYFQGNSAPDKSGLPSDRFSAERTGGSVSTLTIQRTQQEDSAVYLCASSLQGRYTFGSGTRLTVV.